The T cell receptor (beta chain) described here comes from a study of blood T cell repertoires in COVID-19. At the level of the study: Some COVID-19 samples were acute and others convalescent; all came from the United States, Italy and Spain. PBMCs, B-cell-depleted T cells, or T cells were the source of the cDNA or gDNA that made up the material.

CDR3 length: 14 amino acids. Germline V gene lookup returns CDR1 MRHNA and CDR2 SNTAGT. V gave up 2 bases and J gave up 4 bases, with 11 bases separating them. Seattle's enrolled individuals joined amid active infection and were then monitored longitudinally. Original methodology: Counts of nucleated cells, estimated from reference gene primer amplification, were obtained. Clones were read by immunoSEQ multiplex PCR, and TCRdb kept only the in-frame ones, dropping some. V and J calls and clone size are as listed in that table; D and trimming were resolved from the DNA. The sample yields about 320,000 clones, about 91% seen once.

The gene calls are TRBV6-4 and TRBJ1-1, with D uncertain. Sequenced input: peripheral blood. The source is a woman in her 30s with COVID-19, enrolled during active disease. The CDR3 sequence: CASSDEWSSTEAFF. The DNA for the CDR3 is TGTGCCAGCAGTGACGAGTGGTCTAGCACTGAAGCTTTCTTT.